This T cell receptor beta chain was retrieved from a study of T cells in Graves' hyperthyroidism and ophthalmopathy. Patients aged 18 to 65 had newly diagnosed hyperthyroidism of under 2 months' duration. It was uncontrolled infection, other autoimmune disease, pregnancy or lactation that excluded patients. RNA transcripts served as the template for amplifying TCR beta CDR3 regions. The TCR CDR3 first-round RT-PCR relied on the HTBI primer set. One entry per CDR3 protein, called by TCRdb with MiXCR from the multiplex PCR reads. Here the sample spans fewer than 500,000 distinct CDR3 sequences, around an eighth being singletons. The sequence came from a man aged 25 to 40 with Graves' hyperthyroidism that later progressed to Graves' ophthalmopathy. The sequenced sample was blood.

The CDR3 coding sequence is TGCAGTGCTAGAGCGGACAGGGAATTGGAGTCCACCGGGGAGCTGTTTTTT. Its protein is CSARADRELESTGELFF. The chain carries TRBV20-1 and TRBJ2-2; 8 positions match TRBD1. The CDR3 spans 17 residues. J gave up 4 bases and V 1 base, and 11 bases lay outside the gene matches. Germline lookup yields CDR1 DFQATT and CDR2 SNEGSKA (reference sequence).